These 32 T cell receptor beta chains were sequenced from one sample in a study of shared clonotypes between healthy human individuals. Using immunoSEQ multiplex PCR, the repertoire was profiled, and TCRdb retains in-frame clones only, with some absent. The data show about 1,500,000 clones, approximately 97% seen once. Sequences were obtained from naive CD4+ T cells sorted from blood. Subset indicated: CD45RA+ positively selected. The receptors derive from a man aged 30 to 39 in good health.

V is TRBV27 and J is TRBJ2-1; D unclear. The V and J ends lost 0 bases and 9 bases respectively, with 12 bases between them. The V gene's germline CDR1 is MNHEY and CDR2 SMNVEV (reference sequence). This CDR3 region has 14 residues. As DNA, the CDR3 is TGTGCCAGCAGTTTATCCCGGTCTAGATCTGAGCAGTTCTTC. This sequence encodes CASSLSRSRSEQFF.

The gene calls are TRBV28 and TRBJ1-1; D may be TRBD1 (5 bases). In germline, CDR1 is MDHEN, CDR2 SYDVKM. There are 14 residues in the CDR3. V was shortened by 5 bases and J by 0 bases, with 10 bases between the two germline ends. Here the CDR3 DNA reads TGTGCCAGCAGTCAGGGTGGGTTGAACACTGAAGCTTTCTTT. Protein product: CASSQGGLNTEAFF. The variable domain in full, with the rest retrieved from reference TRBV28 and TRBJ1-1, is DVKVTQSSRYLVKRTGEKVFLECVQDMDHENMFWYRQDPGLGLRLIYFSYDVKMKEKGDIPEGYSVSREKKERFSLILESASTNQTSMYLCASSQGGLNTEAFFGQGTRLTVV.

The chain recombines TRBV9 with TRBJ2-3, with D perhaps TRBD2 (5 bases). The V gene lost 0 bases and the J gene lost 0 bases, with 17 bases spanning the gap. The length of the CDR3 is 18 residues. The germline V gene encodes CDR1 SGDLS and CDR2 YYNGEE. Here the CDR3 DNA reads TGTGCCAGCAGCGTAGATATGGGAGCGGTCGCTAGCACAGATACGCAGTATTTT. This codes for CASSVDMGAVASTDTQYF.

This clone was observed once. The chain employs TRBV15 and TRBJ2-1; tentative D call: TRBD1 (5 bases). With 3 bases removed from V and 6 bases from J, the gap between germline ends came to 12 bases. The CDR3 length is 14 residues. Germline V gene data show CDR1 as LNHNV and CDR2 as YYDKDF (reference sequence). In DNA form, the CDR3 reads TGTGCCACCAGCAGTCACTTCCAGGGCAATGAGCAGTTCTTC. Encoded protein: CATSSHFQGNEQFF.

Remarks on this clone: Other DNA sequences in the sample encode the same CDR3. The chain carries TRBV28 and TRBJ2-7; tentatively, D is TRBD1 or TRBD2 (5 bases each). CDR3 length equals 12 residues. Germline CDR1 and CDR2: MDHEN and SYDVKM. V lost 2 bases and J lost 6, with 8 bases in between. In nucleotides, the CDR3 is TGTGCCAGCAGTTTACCAGGGACCGAGCAGTACTTC. This sequence encodes CASSLPGTEQYF.

This sequence joins TRBV2 and TRBJ2-3; D remains ambiguous. CDR3 length: 14 residues. Germline V lookup: CDR1 SNHLY, CDR2 FYNNEI. Trimming shortened V by 3 bases and J by 2 bases, and 9 bases separated the two germline ends. This chain's CDR3 is CASSEVSHTDTQYF. CDR3 DNA sequence: TGTGCCAGCAGTGAGGTCTCCCACACAGATACGCAGTATTTT.

The chain recombines TRBV14 with TRBJ2-5; 7 bases are a match to TRBD2. CDR3 length: 15 amino acids. Germline V gene lookup returns CDR1 SGHDN and CDR2 FVKESK. The J segment lost 1 base and the V segment lost 3 bases, leaving 5 bases of the junction unmatched. The chain's CDR3 is CASSQRGWSQETQYF. CDR3 bases: TGTGCCAGCAGCCAGCGGGGGTGGTCCCAAGAGACCCAGTACTTC. Combining the CDR3 with reference TRBV14 and TRBJ2-5 gives the whole variable domain EAGVTQFPSHSVIEKGQTVTLRCDPISGHDNLYWYRRVMGKEIKFLLHFVKESKQDESGMPNNRFLAERTGGTYSTLKVQPAELEDSGVYFCASSQRGWSQETQYFGPGTRLLVL.

The J gene is TRBJ2-3, the V gene TRBV27, with a possible D match to TRBD2 (6 bases). V was trimmed by 7 bases and J by 2 bases, leaving 13 bases between them. Germline V gene data show CDR1 as MNHEY and CDR2 as SMNVEV (reference sequence). This CDR3 has 14 amino acids. In nucleotides, the CDR3 is TGTGCCAGCACCGCCCGGGGGTTCACAGATACGCAGTATTTT. Its protein product is CASTARGFTDTQYF.

There are a few counts of this clone. V usage is TRBV28 and J usage is TRBJ2-7; a weak D match, TRBD2 (6 bases). The germline gives CDR1 MDHEN, CDR2 SYDVKM. V dropped 6 bases and J dropped 7 bases, with 16 bases sitting between them. The CDR3 runs to 13 residues. Written as DNA, the CDR3 is TGTGCCAGCAGAGGGACTGGTCTCTGGGAGCAGTACTTC. It translates to CASRGTGLWEQYF.

The J gene is TRBJ2-5, the V gene TRBV25-1; possible D gene TRBD2, 5 bases. The CDR3 totals 16 residues. From germline, CDR1 is MGHDK and CDR2 SYGVNS. V lost 2 bases and J lost 5, with 18 bases in between. The CDR3 is CASSEKIGLVGETQYF. In DNA, the CDR3 is TGTGCCAGCAGTGAAAAAATAGGACTGGTCGGGGAGACCCAGTACTTC.

The gene calls are TRBV30 and TRBJ2-1; maybe TRBD2 (5 bases). The CDR3 length is 11 residues. The V gene's germline CDR1 is GTSNPN and CDR2 SVGIG (reference sequence). Trimming took 4 bases from V and 7 from J, leaving 8 bases between them. The CDR3 here is CAWTSWNEQFF. In DNA form, the CDR3 reads TGTGCCTGGACTAGCTGGAATGAGCAGTTCTTC.

The chain uses TRBV6-5 and TRBJ2-2; D gene uncertain. The V end was cut by 6 bases, the J end by 4 bases, with 9 bases between. In germline, CDR1 is MNHEY, CDR2 SVGAGI. The CDR3 has 13 residues. CDR3 sequence (DNA): TGTGCCAGCAGAGCTTCGGGCACCGGGGAGCTGTTTTTT. Protein sequence: CASRASGTGELFF.

The J gene is TRBJ2-7, the V gene TRBV28; D ambiguous. The CDR3 spans 15 residues. The V end was cut by 6 bases, the J end by 4 bases, with 19 bases between. CDR1 and CDR2 (germline): MDHEN, SYDVKM. The CDR3 loop reads CASSPGGQRAYEQYF. In nucleotides, the CDR3 is TGTGCCAGCAGCCCAGGTGGGCAGCGCGCTTACGAGCAGTACTTC.

This chain joins TRBV27 and TRBJ1-5, with TRBD1 matching 7 bases. CDR3 length: 16 amino acids. Losses at the gene ends were 5 bases for V and 7 bases for J; bases not matched to a gene: 14. From germline, CDR1 is MNHEY and CDR2 SMNVEV (reference sequence). CDR3 sequence reads: CASSPSLKGAGQPQHF. The CDR3 bases are TGTGCCAGCAGTCCGTCCCTGAAGGGGGCAGGACAGCCCCAGCATTTT.

This clone was detected once. This rearrangement joins TRBV25-1 to TRBJ2-7; D perhaps matches TRBD2 (6 bases). Per germline, CDR1 MGHDK and CDR2 SYGVNS. This CDR3 has 13 residues. Trimming shortened V by 7 bases and J by 3 bases, and 13 bases separated the two germline ends. This CDR3 is CASTPWGVYEQYF. CDR3 coding DNA: TGTGCCAGCACCCCGTGGGGGGTCTACGAGCAGTACTTC.

V and J are TRBV28 and TRBJ2-1, with 9 bases identical to TRBD2. V lost 9 bases, J lost 2 bases, and 5 bases stayed unmatched. Germline V gene data show CDR1 as MDHEN and CDR2 as SYDVKM. This CDR3 has 14 amino acids. The CDR3 DNA is TGTGCCAGTTTAGCGGGAGACGCCTACAATGAGCAGTTCTTC. It codes for CASLAGDAYNEQFF.

This clone occurred once. This sample also contains other DNA sequences that code for the same CDR3. The chain joins TRBV6-5 to TRBJ2-6; D remains ambiguous. This CDR3 is built from 13 residues. Germline V gives CDR1 MNHEY, CDR2 SVGAGI. Trimming removed 0 bases from V and 3 bases from J, with 0 bases in between. Here the CDR3 reads CASSYSGANVLTF. CDR3 nucleotides: TGTGCCAGCAGTTACTCTGGGGCCAACGTCCTGACTTTC.

The V and J genes are TRBV7-2 and TRBJ2-7, with D possibly matching TRBD2 (6 bases). V gave up 6 bases and J gave up 4 bases, with 19 bases separating them. Germline lookup yields CDR1 SGHTA and CDR2 FQGNSA. There are 15 residues in the CDR3. The CDR3: CASSYPLGLRYEQYF. The CDR3 DNA reads TGTGCCAGCAGTTACCCATTGGGACTTAGGTACGAGCAGTACTTC.

For the CDR3, the DNA is TGTGCCAGCGCGCTAGCGGGCGTCACAGATACGCAGTATTTT. Protein: CASALAGVTDTQYF. The V gene is TRBV6-5, the J gene TRBJ2-3, with TRBD2 matching 8 bases. Trimming took 8 bases from V and 2 from J; bases not matched to a gene: 6. CDR3 size: 14 residues. Per the germline V gene, CDR1 is MNHEY and CDR2 is SVGAGI.

The chain employs TRBV7-8 and TRBJ2-7, with D possibly matching TRBD2 (5 bases). Between the trimmed V and J ends, which lost 0 bases and 3 bases, there was a span of 6 bases. The germline V gene encodes CDR1 SGHVS and CDR2 FQNEAQ. This CDR3 spans 13 amino acids. The CDR3 here is CASSLARVYEQYF. CDR3 DNA sequence: TGTGCCAGCAGCTTAGCGCGGGTCTACGAGCAGTACTTC.

The chain joins TRBV27 to TRBJ2-7; 8 bases match TRBD2. This CDR3 contains 15 residues. V lost 5 bases, J lost 2 bases, and 8 bases stayed unmatched. Germline lookup yields CDR1 MNHEY and CDR2 SMNVEV (reference sequence). CDR3 bases: TGTGCCAGCAGTAGGCGCGGGAGGCGTACCTACGAGCAGTACTTC. Its translation is CASSRRGRRTYEQYF.

The chain carries TRBV6-5 and TRBJ2-1; D is perhaps TRBD1 (5 bases). V lost 5 bases and J 9 bases, leaving 11 bases between the germline ends. Germline V gene data show CDR1 as MNHEY and CDR2 as SVGAGI. This CDR3 spans 12 amino acids. The CDR3, as DNA: TGTGCCAGCAGTCACAGGAGTGCTGAGCAGTTCTTC. Translated: CASSHRSAEQFF.

A note on this clone: The sample holds other DNA sequences that translate to the same CDR3. The chain employs TRBV7-9 and TRBJ2-3; D unclear. Germline V CDR1 and CDR2: SEHNR, FQNEAQ (reference sequence). The CDR3 is 13 amino acids. V lost 5 bases to trimming and J lost 2 bases, with 8 bases between them. This chain's CDR3 is CASSLGYTDTQYF. DNA of the CDR3: TGTGCCAGCAGCCTGGGCTACACAGATACGCAGTATTTT.

The chain is built from TRBV11-3 and TRBJ1-1; D is possibly TRBD1 (5 bases). V was shortened by 4 bases and J by 10 bases, with 16 bases between the two germline ends. The CDR3 is 13 amino acids. Germline CDR1 is SGHNT and CDR2 is YENEEA. In DNA, the CDR3 is TGTGCCAGCAGCTCCTCGGGGGAATATGGAGCTTTCTTT. Translating gives CASSSSGEYGAFF.

The chain links TRBV7-2 to TRBJ2-1, with 10 bases that match TRBD2. The CDR3 covers 16 residues. V shed 0 bases and J 8 bases; nucleotides not matched to a gene: 7. The germline V gene encodes CDR1 SGHTA and CDR2 FQGNSA. The CDR3 protein is CASSLARVAGGDEQFF. The CDR3, as DNA: TGTGCCAGCAGCTTAGCGAGGGTAGCGGGAGGCGATGAGCAGTTCTTC.

The CDR3 coding sequence is TGTGCCAGCAGTTGGCGAGAGAAGTCCTACGAGCAGTACTTC. Its translation: CASSWREKSYEQYF. The chain combines TRBV6-5 with TRBJ2-7; D call uncertain. V was clipped by 4 bases and J by 1 base, with 11 bases between them. The CDR3 covers 14 residues. Germline loops: CDR1 MNHEY, CDR2 SVGAGI.

The rearrangement links TRBV5-1 to TRBJ2-1, with TRBD2 matching over 10 bases. The V and J ends lost 8 bases and 2 bases, in that order; junction bases with no gene match: 4. CDR1 is SGHRS and CDR2 is YFSETQ in the germline V gene. The CDR3 contains 14 residues. The CDR3 DNA sequence: TGCGCCAGTATAGCGGGAGGTGCCTACAATGAGCAGTTCTTC. It is translated as CASIAGGAYNEQFF.

This clone was seen only once. Other DNA sequences in this sample translate to the same CDR3. This chain connects TRBV28 to TRBJ1-5; D is perhaps TRBD1 (5 bases). Germline CDR1 MDHEN, CDR2 SYDVKM. V was cut by 3 bases and J by 5 bases, with 8 bases left in between. This CDR3 spans 13 amino acids. The CDR3 loop is CASSLGRDQPQHF. For the CDR3, the DNA is TGTGCCAGCAGTTTGGGACGAGATCAGCCCCAGCATTTT.

The genes are TRBV19 and TRBJ2-7, with TRBD2 matching 7 bases. V trimming: 2 bases; J trimming: 0 bases; junction bases outside the gene matches: 7. The germline CDR1 and CDR2 sequences are LNHDA and SQIVND (reference sequence). The CDR3 totals 16 residues. In DNA, the CDR3 is TGTGCCAGTAGTATAAGAGGAGGGAGGGGCTCCTACGAGCAGTACTTC. Its translation is CASSIRGGRGSYEQYF.

The V call is TRBV6-5, the J call TRBJ1-1; perhaps TRBD1 as D (5 bases). The CDR3 spans 16 residues. Trimming stripped 2 bases from V and 11 bases from J, with 24 bases between. Germline V lookup: CDR1 MNHEY, CDR2 SVGAGI. The CDR3 loop is CASSYRFYPSREGAFF. CDR3 coding DNA: TGTGCCAGCAGTTACCGCTTCTACCCCTCAAGGGAGGGGGCTTTCTTT.

The chain uses TRBV30 and TRBJ2-2, with a possible D match to TRBD2 (6 bases). V lost 4 bases, J lost 3 bases, and 15 bases lay in between. CDR3 size: 15 residues. CDR1 is GTSNPN, CDR2 SVGIG, per germline (reference sequence). CDR3 in DNA: TGTGCCTGGACAACGACTAGATCGCACACCGGGGAGCTGTTTTTT. Translation gives CAWTTTRSHTGELFF.

The J gene is TRBJ2-7, the V gene TRBV5-1; 9 bases match TRBD1. Trimming cost V 4 bases and J 2 bases; bases outside gene matches: 10. The CDR3 length is 16 residues. Germline V lookup: CDR1 SGHRS, CDR2 YFSETQ. CDR3 protein: CASSQPGQGFAYEQYF. The CDR3 coding sequence is TGCGCCAGCAGCCAACCGGGACAGGGTTTTGCCTACGAGCAGTACTTC.